The 32 T cell receptor beta chains reported below all come from one sample, sequenced in a study of T cells in Graves' hyperthyroidism and ophthalmopathy. There were TCR beta CDR3 regions amplified from RNA transcripts. The HTBI primer set served for first-round RT-PCR of the TCR CDR3. TCRdb processed the multiplex PCR reads anew with MiXCR; each CDR3 protein has one entry. In the table there are fewer than 550,000 distinct CDR3 sequences, roughly 24% of which are singletons. Input material: blood. The receptors originated from a woman under 40 with Graves' ophthalmopathy.

This clonotype was counted many times. CDR3 loop: CAWSVLYGYTF. CDR3 bases: TGTGCCTGGAGTGTACTCTATGGCTACACCTTC. The chain links TRBV30 to TRBJ1-2; the D is unclear. V shed 0 bases and J shed 4 bases, with 3 bases lying between them. The CDR3 sequence is 11 residues long. Germline lookup yields CDR1 GTSNPN and CDR2 SVGIG (reference sequence).

This clonotype was counted many times. The chain employs TRBV11-2 and TRBJ2-6; 8 nucleotides match TRBD1. J was trimmed by 2 bases and V by 3 bases; bases with no gene match: 3. The CDR3 spans 16 residues. The germline V gene has CDR1 SGHAT and CDR2 FQNNGV. This CDR3 reads CASSLTGEAGANVLTF. Written as DNA, the CDR3 is TGTGCCAGCAGCTTGACAGGGGAGGCTGGGGCCAACGTCCTGACTTTC.

At least ten counts were recorded for this clonotype. V gene TRBV11-3 combines with J gene TRBJ2-5; TRBD1 aligns across 7 bases. This CDR3 comprises 15 residues. Germline V CDR1 and CDR2: SGHNT, YENEEA. After removal of 4 bases from V and 5 bases from J, the junction contained 10 bases not matched to a gene. The CDR3 region is CASSSRQGPYETQYF. The CDR3 nucleotides are TGTGCCAGCAGCTCCCGACAGGGTCCCTACGAGACCCAGTACTTC. Looking up the rest from reference TRBV11-3 and TRBJ2-5 gives the full variable domain: EAGVVQSPRYKIIEKKQPVAFWCNPISGHNTLYWYLQNLGQGPELLIRYENEEAVDDSQLPKDRFSAERLKGVDSTLKIQPAELGDSAVYLCASSSRQGPYETQYFGPGTRLLVL.

CDR3 bases: TGTGCCAGCAGTTCCAGACAGCGAAAAAGGCAGCCCCAGCATTTT. This gives the protein CASSSRQRKRQPQHF. This rearrangement joins TRBV6-2 or TRBV6-3 to TRBJ1-5; D may be TRBD1 (5 bases). The CDR3 totals 15 residues. V gave up 4 bases and J gave up 7 bases, with 17 bases separating them. Germline-derived CDR1 and CDR2 are MNHEY and SVGEGT.

This clonotype was counted at least ten times. The chain has TRBV6-5 and TRBJ2-7; D is unclear. Germline assignment: CDR1 MNHEY and CDR2 SVGAGI. V was clipped by 0 bases and J by 1 base, with 10 bases between them. The CDR3 covers 15 residues. CDR3 DNA: TGTGCCAGCAGTTACTCAGAAAGGGCGTCCTACGAGCAGTACTTC. Translation: CASSYSERASYEQYF.

This clonotype was counted at least ten times. V is TRBV7-2 and J is TRBJ2-5, with a tentative D call TRBD1 (6 bases). Trimming took 5 bases from V and 4 from J, leaving 17 bases between them. The CDR3 spans 15 residues. Germline V gives CDR1 SGHTA, CDR2 FQGNSA. As DNA, the CDR3 is TGTGCCAGCAGCCCCCGTCGACAGGTAGCAGAGACCCAGTACTTC. Encoded protein: CASSPRRQVAETQYF.

This clonotype has at least ten counts. V usage is TRBV5-1 and J usage is TRBJ1-1; unclear D gene. This CDR3 region has 13 residues. V gave up 2 bases and J gave up 4 bases, with 9 bases separating them. CDR1 SGHRS and CDR2 YFSETQ come from the germline V gene. Here the CDR3 reads CASSFQTSTEAFF. The CDR3 coding sequence is TGCGCCAGCAGCTTCCAGACGAGCACTGAAGCTTTCTTT.

This clonotype was picked up many times. The chain uses TRBV20-1 and TRBJ2-7; TRBD1 matches at 7 bases. The CDR3 contains 13 residues. The V and J ends lost 6 bases and 3 bases, in that order; junction bases with no gene match: 8. Germline CDR1 is DFQATT and CDR2 is SNEGSKA (reference sequence). DNA for the CDR3: TGCAGTGCCCCGACGGGGACAGACTACGAGCAGTACTTC. Its translation is CSAPTGTDYEQYF.

There are many counts of this clonotype. This chain joins TRBV4-1 and TRBJ2-5; 8 bases agree with TRBD1. From germline, CDR1 is MGHRA and CDR2 YSYEKL. CDR3 length: 14 residues. V lost 4 bases and J lost 5; bases outside the gene matches: 6. The CDR3 DNA reads TGCGCCAGCAGCCCGACAGGGGTGTTGGAGACCCAGTACTTC. This gives the protein CASSPTGVLETQYF.

In its sample, this clonotype was seen many times. V gene TRBV10-3 combines with J gene TRBJ1-1; D not resolved. This CDR3 has 13 amino acids. The V end lost 3 bases, the J end lost 2 bases, and 7 bases lay between the germline ends. Germline CDR1 ENHRY, CDR2 SYGVKD. CDR3 sequence (DNA): TGTGCCATCAGTGATTCTGGAAACACTGAAGCTTTCTTT. Its translation: CAISDSGNTEAFF.

V usage is TRBV9 and J usage is TRBJ1-1, with D perhaps TRBD1 (5 bases). Germline CDR1 reads SGDLS; CDR2 reads YYNGEE. Trimming shortened V by 4 bases and J by 4 bases, and 14 bases separated the two germline ends. The CDR3 contains 14 residues. CDR3: CASSPGGVGTEAFF. CDR3 nucleotide sequence: TGTGCCAGCAGCCCCGGAGGGGTTGGCACTGAAGCTTTCTTT. Full variable domain (remainder filled in from reference TRBV9 and TRBJ1-1): DSGVTQTPKHLITATGQRVTLRCSPRSGDLSVYWYQQSLDQGLQFLIQYYNGEERAKGNILERFSAQQFPDLHSELNLSSLELGDSALYFCASSPGGVGTEAFFGQGTRLTVV.

The chain is built from TRBV29-1 and TRBJ2-3; D gene ambiguous. The germline V gene encodes CDR1 SQVTM and CDR2 ANQGSEA. There are 14 residues in the CDR3. V lost 3 bases and J lost 0, with 10 bases in between. CDR3 DNA sequence: TGCAGCGTTGACTCTAGGGTGAGCACAGATACGCAGTATTTT. Its translation: CSVDSRVSTDTQYF.

This clonotype was detected many times. This chain links TRBV6-5 with TRBJ1-1; D is uncertain. This CDR3 has 14 residues. The V and J ends lost 0 bases and 3 bases respectively, with 8 bases between them. Germline CDR1 and CDR2: MNHEY and SVGAGI. The CDR3 nucleotides are TGTGCCAGCAGTTACTCGTCGGGAGACACTGAAGCTTTCTTT. This gives the protein CASSYSSGDTEAFF.

This clonotype has more than one count but fewer than ten. V gene TRBV7-8 combines with J gene TRBJ2-7; 7 bases align to TRBD1. V was clipped by 3 bases and J by 4 bases; unmatched bases: 6. The germline CDR1 and CDR2 sequences are SGHVS and FQNEAQ. The CDR3 extends over 14 amino acids. CDR3 sequence reads: CASSFGTEEYEQYF. For the CDR3, the DNA is TGTGCCAGCAGCTTCGGGACAGAGGAATACGAGCAGTACTTC.

The chain uses TRBV30 and TRBJ1-2, with a weak D call TRBD1 (6 bases). The germline gives CDR1 GTSNPN, CDR2 SVGIG (reference sequence). The CDR3 has 12 residues. Trimming pared 5 bases from V and 6 bases from J, leaving 13 bases between. The CDR3 sequence: CAWHQGGNGYTF. The DNA for the CDR3 is TGTGCCTGGCACCAAGGGGGTAATGGCTACACCTTC.

The sample holds many counts of this clonotype. This CDR3 reads CSVTGQGAFEQYF. CDR3 DNA sequence: TGCAGTGTCACGGGACAGGGGGCTTTCGAGCAGTACTTC. V is TRBV20-1 and J is TRBJ2-7; TRBD1 aligns across 12 bases. There are 13 residues in the CDR3. Losses at the gene ends were 7 bases for V and 6 bases for J; bases not matched to a gene: 7. Germline V gene sequence: CDR1 DFQATT, CDR2 SNEGSKA (reference sequence).

A word on this clonotype: This may be a read error: a much more frequent sequence differs by one nucleotide. The chain employs TRBV9 and TRBJ2-5; D is perhaps TRBD2 (6 bases). V was shortened by 4 bases and J by 0 bases, with 16 bases between the two germline ends. CDR3 length equals 16 residues. Germline CDR1 is SGDLS and CDR2 is YYNGEE. CDR3 sequence: CASSSGRRTNQETQYF. Here the CDR3 DNA reads TGTGCCAGCAGCTCAGGACGAAGGACTAACCAAGAGACCCAGTACTTC.

This chain connects TRBV18 to TRBJ2-7, with a possible D match to TRBD1 (6 bases). V was clipped by 4 bases and J by 6 bases, with 16 bases between them. Per germline, CDR1 KGHSH and CDR2 LQKENI. The CDR3 is 14 residues long. CDR3 sequence: CASSRDMDLLEQYF. The CDR3 DNA reads TGTGCCAGCTCACGGGACATGGACTTGCTCGAGCAGTACTTC. The full variable domain, with the rest looked up from reference TRBV18 and TRBJ2-7, is NAGVMQNPRHLVRRRGQEARLRCSPMKGHSHVYWYRQLPEEGLKFMVYLQKENIIDESGMPKERFSAEFPKEGPSILRIQQVVRGDSAAYFCASSRDMDLLEQYFGPGTRLTVT.

As for this clonotype: A much larger clone differs by one base, so this may be a read error. The J gene is TRBJ1-1, the V gene TRBV20-1; no clear D. CDR3 length: 14 residues. Germline V gives CDR1 DFQATT, CDR2 SNEGSKA (reference sequence). The CDR3 protein is CSASDQRMNTEACF. For the CDR3, the DNA is TGCAGTGCATCAGACCAGCGGATGAACACTGAAGCTTGCTTT.

This chain joins TRBV5-1 and TRBJ2-5; D remains ambiguous. Trimming removed 7 bases at V and 3 bases at J, with 13 bases between. The germline CDR1 and CDR2 sequences are SGHRS and YFSETQ. The CDR3 sequence is 13 residues long. The CDR3 reads CASGNYREETQYF. CDR3 DNA sequence: TGCGCCAGCGGGAACTACCGGGAAGAGACCCAGTACTTC.

V usage is TRBV19 and J usage is TRBJ1-5; 11 positions agree with TRBD1. CDR3 length: 14 amino acids. Losses at the gene ends were 3 bases for V and 7 bases for J; bases not matched to a gene: 2. In germline, CDR1 is LNHDA, CDR2 SQIVND (reference sequence). CDR3 in DNA: TGTGCCAGTAGTATGTGGACAGGGGGCCAGCCCCAGCATTTT. Amino acid sequence: CASSMWTGGQPQHF.

A few counts support this clonotype. The chain employs TRBV2 and TRBJ1-2; 7 positions agree with TRBD1. V shed 6 bases, J shed 3 bases, and the junction held 7 bases outside the gene matches. Germline V CDR1 and CDR2: SNHLY, FYNNEI. This CDR3 is built from 14 residues. The CDR3 bases are TGTGCCAGCAGAAGTCGACAGGGACACTATGGCTACACCTTC. It yields the protein CASRSRQGHYGYTF. Full variable domain (outside the CDR3, taken from reference TRBV2 and TRBJ1-2): EPEVTQTPSHQVTQMGQEVILRCVPISNHLYFYWYRQILGQKVEFLVSFYNNEISEKSEIFDDQFSVERPDGSNFTLKIRSTKLEDSAMYFCASRSRQGHYGYTFGSGTRLTVV.

The sample holds many counts of this clonotype. The J gene is TRBJ2-6, the V gene TRBV6-1; D call uncertain. With 6 bases removed from V and 3 bases from J, the gap between germline ends came to 9 bases. CDR3 length equals 14 residues. The germline V gene encodes CDR1 MNHNS and CDR2 SASEGT. The CDR3 protein is CASRRRLGANVLTF. The CDR3, as DNA: TGTGCCAGCAGAAGACGTCTTGGGGCCAACGTCCTGACTTTC.

This clonotype was seen repeatedly, ten times or more. This sequence joins TRBV20-1 and TRBJ2-7; 11 positions agree with TRBD2. V shed 2 bases and J 2 bases; nucleotides not matched to a gene: 2. The CDR3 has 14 residues. The V gene's germline CDR1 is DFQATT and CDR2 SNEGSKA (reference sequence). In DNA, the CDR3 is TGCAGTGCTAGAAATAGCGGGGGGGCCTACGAGCAGTACTTC. Translated, it gives CSARNSGGAYEQYF.

There are a few counts of this clonotype. The chain links TRBV19 to TRBJ2-7; 9 bases align to TRBD1. Germline-derived CDR1 and CDR2 are LNHDA and SQIVND (reference sequence). Losses at the gene ends were 5 bases for V and 4 bases for J; bases not matched to a gene: 15. This CDR3 comprises 17 residues. The CDR3 region has the DNA TGTGCCAGTAGTGCCAACTCCGGGACAGGGTTTTCGTACGAGCAGTACTTC. The encoded protein is CASSANSGTGFSYEQYF.

This clonotype was observed at least ten times. The CDR3 DNA reads as TGCGCCAGCAGCCAAGATCGGGGAACCGGGGAGCTGTTTTTT. Residues: CASSQDRGTGELFF. The chain has TRBV4-3 and TRBJ2-2; tentatively, D is TRBD2 (5 bases). This CDR3 spans 14 amino acids. Trimming pared 0 bases from V and 5 bases from J, leaving 7 bases between. Germline V CDR1 and CDR2: LGHNA, YSLEER.

The sample holds a few counts of this clonotype. The gene calls are TRBV28 and TRBJ2-2, with 12 bases aligning to TRBD2. The CDR3 length is 18 residues. The V segment lost 6 bases and the J segment 7 bases; nucleotides outside the gene matches: 15. The germline V gene has CDR1 MDHEN and CDR2 SYDVKM. The DNA for the CDR3 is TGTGCCAGCAGCCAACAGACTAGCGGGAGATTGTCGGACGGGGAGCTGTTTTTT. Translating it yields CASSQQTSGRLSDGELFF.

This clonotype showed up many times. The rearrangement joins TRBV12-3 or TRBV12-4 to TRBJ2-5, with a tentative D call TRBD1 (5 bases). Deletions cut 3 bases from V and 4 bases from J, with 21 bases between. CDR3 length equals 17 residues. The CDR3: CASSFVIGRARIETQYF. CDR3 in DNA: TGTGCCAGCAGTTTTGTCATCGGCAGGGCCAGGATAGAGACCCAGTACTTC.

This clonotype was detected many times. The rearrangement links TRBV24-1 to TRBJ2-7; maybe TRBD1 (6 bases). This CDR3 comprises 14 residues. Trimming left V 6 bases short and J 2 bases short, with 13 bases between. Germline loops: CDR1 KGHDR, CDR2 SFDVKD. As DNA, the CDR3 is TGTGCCACCAGTCCGGGACAAGAGACCTACGAGCAGTACTTC. Residues: CATSPGQETYEQYF.

This clonotype was observed many times. The V gene is TRBV6-1, the J gene TRBJ1-5, with D possibly TRBD1 on 6 matching bases. The V end lost 3 bases, the J end lost 5 bases, and 11 bases lay between the germline ends. This CDR3 has 14 amino acids. Germline-derived CDR1 and CDR2 are MNHNS and SASEGT. The DNA for the CDR3 is TGTGCCAGCAGTGACCGGGACATCGATCAGCCCCAGCATTTT. It specifies CASSDRDIDQPQHF.

This clonotype was counted at least ten times. The J gene is TRBJ2-5, the V gene TRBV29-1; possibly TRBD1 for D (6 bases). The CDR3 covers 14 residues. Germline V lookup: CDR1 SQVTM, CDR2 ANQGSEA. Between the trimmed V and J ends, which lost 0 bases and 2 bases, there was a span of 10 bases. The CDR3 DNA reads TGCAGCGTTGAAGAGAGGACAGTTCAAGAGACCCAGTACTTC. It specifies CSVEERTVQETQYF.

This clonotype was seen at least ten times. The chain uses TRBV5-4 and TRBJ2-2; D is ambiguous. Deletions cut 4 bases from V and 8 bases from J, with 18 bases between. Germline CDR1 SGHNT, CDR2 YYREEE (reference sequence). This CDR3 has 15 residues. The CDR3, as DNA: TGTGCCAGCAGCCTACGGACGGCGTTGGTTGGGGAGCTGTTTTTT. It encodes CASSLRTALVGELFF.